Following are 19 T cell receptor beta chains from one sample sequenced in a study of blood T cell repertoires in COVID-19. Here immunoSEQ multiplex PCR was the method, and the copy in TCRdb shows in-frame clones only, minus some. In the table there are a few hundred thousand clones, about 90% of which are singletons. The sequenced sample consisted of PBMCs or T cells enriched from blood (not recorded which). These receptors were taken from a woman younger than 45 who had recovered from COVID-19.

The chain employs TRBV5-1 and TRBJ2-3; tentative D call: TRBD1 (6 bases). Deletions cut 0 bases from V and 2 bases from J, with 7 bases between. CDR3 length equals 14 residues. The germline V gene has CDR1 SGHRS and CDR2 YFSETQ. In nucleotides, the CDR3 is TGCGCCAGCAGCTTGGGGGACAACACAGATACGCAGTATTTT. This translates into CASSLGDNTDTQYF.

V gene TRBV10-3 combines with J gene TRBJ2-1, with D possibly being TRBD2 (6 bases). Germline assignment: CDR1 ENHRY and CDR2 SYGVKD. CDR3 length: 16 residues. The V end lost 0 bases, the J end lost 5 bases, and 14 bases lay between the germline ends. CDR3 nucleotide sequence: TGTGCCATCAGTGAGTCGGGGGGTGTTGACCACAATGAGCAGTTCTTC. Its translation is CAISESGGVDHNEQFF.

The chain uses TRBV28 and TRBJ2-1; 9 bases are a match to TRBD1. Germline V lookup: CDR1 MDHEN, CDR2 SYDVKM. The junction had 3 bases not matched to a gene; V was cut back by 3 bases and J by 3 bases. This CDR3 comprises 15 residues. CDR3 DNA: TGTGCCAGCAGTTTTGGGGACAGGGACTACAATGAGCAGTTCTTC. The encoded protein is CASSFGDRDYNEQFF. The whole variable domain, remainder taken from reference TRBV28 and TRBJ2-1, is DVKVTQSSRYLVKRTGEKVFLECVQDMDHENMFWYRQDPGLGLRLIYFSYDVKMKEKGDIPEGYSVSREKKERFSLILESASTNQTSMYLCASSFGDRDYNEQFFGPGTRLTVL.

The chain uses TRBV19 and TRBJ2-1; 7 nucleotides match TRBD1. V shed 5 bases and J 2 bases; nucleotides not matched to a gene: 9. The CDR3 consists of 16 residues. The germline CDR1 and CDR2 sequences are LNHDA and SQIVND (reference sequence). The CDR3 sequence is CASSPSTGMPYNEQFF. DNA of the CDR3: TGTGCCAGTAGTCCGTCGACAGGGATGCCCTACAATGAGCAGTTCTTC.

This chain uses TRBV27 with TRBJ1-1; weak D call: TRBD1 (5 bases). Germline CDR1 and CDR2: MNHEY and SMNVEV (reference sequence). V lost 5 bases and J lost 3, with 13 bases in between. The CDR3 runs 14 residues. In DNA form, the CDR3 reads TGTGCCAGCAGTCCCTGGGGGGAGGACACTGAAGCTTTCTTT. The encoded protein is CASSPWGEDTEAFF.

The chain employs TRBV29-1 and TRBJ1-2, with a possible D match to TRBD1 (6 bases). Per germline, CDR1 SQVTM and CDR2 ANQGSEA. The CDR3 runs to 12 residues. V was pared by 6 bases and J by 8 bases, with 16 bases between. CDR3 protein: CSVEQAGVGYTF. The CDR3 coding sequence is TGCAGCGTCGAACAGGCAGGGGTAGGCTACACCTTC.

The rearrangement links TRBV5-6 to TRBJ1-5, with D possibly matching TRBD1 (5 bases). Germline V gene sequence: CDR1 SGHDT, CDR2 YYEEEE. V lost 1 base and J lost 4, with 6 bases in between. CDR3 length: 13 residues. Here the CDR3 reads CASSLRGNQPQHF. CDR3 nucleotides: TGTGCCAGCAGCTTGAGGGGAAATCAGCCCCAGCATTTT.

V and J are TRBV28 and TRBJ2-7, with TRBD1 identical over 12 bases. The ends lost 4 bases at V and 7 bases at J; junction bases unmatched: 8. This CDR3 contains 15 residues. Germline loops: CDR1 MDHEN, CDR2 SYDVKM. CDR3 residues: CASSSGGQGAREQYF. The CDR3 DNA reads as TGTGCCAGCAGTTCAGGGGGACAGGGGGCTCGGGAGCAGTACTTC.

The chain employs TRBV7-9 and TRBJ2-5; D may be TRBD1 (6 bases). Looked up from germline, CDR1 is SEHNR and CDR2 is FQNEAQ (reference sequence). The V gene lost 0 bases and the J gene lost 2 bases, with 10 bases spanning the gap. The CDR3 spans 15 residues. CDR3 loop: CASSLAQGRQETQYF. CDR3 bases: TGTGCCAGCAGCTTAGCGCAGGGGCGTCAAGAGACCCAGTACTTC.

The chain links TRBV6-5 to TRBJ1-5; D call uncertain. CDR1 and CDR2 from the germline V gene are MNHEY and SVGAGI. CDR3 size: 13 residues. V gave up 0 bases and J gave up 7 bases, with 7 bases separating them. This CDR3 reads CASSYSNTQPQHF. The CDR3 DNA follows: TGTGCCAGCAGTTACTCGAACACCCAGCCCCAGCATTTT.

This chain uses TRBV13 with TRBJ2-2, with D perhaps matching TRBD2 (5 bases). V lost 1 base and J 4 bases, leaving 13 bases between the germline ends. The germline V gene has CDR1 PRHDT and CDR2 FYEKMQ (reference sequence). The CDR3 has 16 amino acids. CDR3 nucleotide sequence: TGTGCCAGCAGCTTAGTACACACTGGAGGCACCGGGGAGCTGTTTTTT. This gives the protein CASSLVHTGGTGELFF.

V gene TRBV15 combines with J gene TRBJ2-5; D is undetermined. The CDR3 sequence is 13 residues long. Looked up from germline, CDR1 is LNHNV and CDR2 is YYDKDF (reference sequence). Trimming pared 0 bases from V and 5 bases from J, leaving 7 bases between. The CDR3 loop is CATSRDILETQYF. The CDR3 nucleotides are TGTGCCACCAGCAGAGATATCTTGGAGACCCAGTACTTC.

The chain is built from TRBV6-1 and TRBJ1-5; no definite D call. This CDR3 has 13 residues. Trimming removed 1 base at V and 5 bases at J, with 6 bases between. CDR1 MNHNS and CDR2 SASEGT come from the germline V gene. CDR3 loop: CASSEGGYQPQHF. In nucleotides, the CDR3 is TGTGCCAGCAGTGAAGGAGGCTATCAGCCCCAGCATTTT.

Only one count was recorded for this clone. The chain is built from TRBV6-6 and TRBJ1-2; 7 nucleotides align to TRBD1. The CDR3 contains 12 residues. The V segment lost 6 bases and the J segment 10 bases; nucleotides outside the gene matches: 8. CDR1 is MNHNY and CDR2 is SVGAGI in the germline V gene (reference sequence). The CDR3 here is CASRPEKGAYTF. The CDR3 DNA reads as TGTGCCAGCAGGCCAGAAAAGGGGGCCTACACCTTC.

DNA for the CDR3: TGTGCCAGCAGTTGGGCAGGGGGGAACACCGGGGAGCTGTTTTTT. It encodes CASSWAGGNTGELFF. This chain uses TRBV7-9 with TRBJ2-2; TRBD1 matches at 7 bases. The CDR3 runs to 15 residues. Germline V gene lookup returns CDR1 SEHNR and CDR2 FQNEAQ (reference sequence). With 6 bases clipped from V and 1 base from J, the junction kept 5 bases outside the gene matches.

This clone was observed a single time. The gene calls are TRBV5-6 and TRBJ1-4, with TRBD1 identical over 9 bases. The CDR3 length is 15 residues. Germline CDR1 reads SGHDT; CDR2 reads YYEEEE. V was pared by 4 bases and J by 5 bases, with 6 bases of the junction left unmatched. Written as DNA, the CDR3 is TGTGCCAGCAGCGCGACAGGGGGGGAGAATGAAAAACTGTTTTTT. Protein product: CASSATGGENEKLFF.

The chain joins TRBV6-5 to TRBJ1-1; D is uncertain. Looked up from germline, CDR1 is MNHEY and CDR2 is SVGAGI. The CDR3 spans 15 residues. Deletions cut 2 bases from V and 0 bases from J, with 10 bases between. For the CDR3, the DNA is TGTGCCAGCAGTTACCTGACTACCATGAACACTGAAGCTTTCTTT. It encodes CASSYLTTMNTEAFF.

Only one count was recorded for this clone. This sequence joins TRBV20-1 and TRBJ2-1; 10 bases are a match to TRBD2. Germline V gives CDR1 DFQATT, CDR2 SNEGSKA (reference sequence). Trimming removed 3 bases from V and 5 bases from J; junction bases left unmatched: 7. The CDR3 runs to 15 residues. This CDR3 is CSASESGGENNEQFF. The CDR3 nucleotides read TGCAGTGCTAGTGAGAGCGGGGGGGAAAACAATGAGCAGTTCTTC.

This chain links TRBV28 with TRBJ1-6; D is possibly TRBD1 (6 bases). The CDR3 totals 13 residues. CDR1 and CDR2 (germline): MDHEN, SYDVKM. Trimming removed 3 bases from V and 8 bases from J, with 8 bases in between. This chain's CDR3 is CASSFAGDSPLHF. The CDR3 DNA sequence: TGTGCCAGCAGTTTTGCAGGGGATTCACCCCTCCACTTT.